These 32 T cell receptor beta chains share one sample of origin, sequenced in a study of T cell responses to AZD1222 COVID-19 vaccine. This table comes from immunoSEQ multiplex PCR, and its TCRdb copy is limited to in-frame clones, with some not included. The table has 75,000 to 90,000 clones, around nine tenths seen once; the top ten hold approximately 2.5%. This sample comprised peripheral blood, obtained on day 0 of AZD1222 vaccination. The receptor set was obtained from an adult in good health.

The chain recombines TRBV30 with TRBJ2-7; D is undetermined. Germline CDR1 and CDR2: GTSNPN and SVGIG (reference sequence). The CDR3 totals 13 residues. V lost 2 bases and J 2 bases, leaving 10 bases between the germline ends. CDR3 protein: CAWSSLRTYEQYF. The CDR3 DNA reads TGTGCCTGGAGTTCGTTAAGGACCTACGAGCAGTACTTC.

CDR3 DNA: TGTGCCTGGAGTATCGGGAGCGGGAGTGACAATGAGCAGTTCTTC. This codes for CAWSIGSGSDNEQFF. The genes are TRBV30 and TRBJ2-1; TRBD2 matches 8 bases. The CDR3 sequence is 15 residues long. Germline lookup yields CDR1 GTSNPN and CDR2 SVGIG (reference sequence). V lost 2 bases, J lost 5 bases, and 8 bases stayed unmatched.

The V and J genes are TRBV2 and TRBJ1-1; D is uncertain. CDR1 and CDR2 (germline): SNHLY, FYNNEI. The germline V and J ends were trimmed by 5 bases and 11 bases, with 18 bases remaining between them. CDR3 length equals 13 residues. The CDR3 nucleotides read TGTGCCAGCAGTCATAGGGCCCTGAGGAGCGCTTTCTTT. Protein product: CASSHRALRSAFF.

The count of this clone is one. The chain's CDR3 is CASSSLQGGIDEQYF. CDR3 nucleotide sequence: TGTGCCAGCAGCTCTCTTCAGGGGGGTATCGACGAGCAGTACTTC. This chain links TRBV5-4 with TRBJ2-7; possible D gene TRBD1, 7 bases. CDR1 SGHNT and CDR2 YYREEE come from the germline V gene (reference sequence). The CDR3 spans 15 residues. Trimming shortened V by 3 bases and J by 5 bases, and 18 bases separated the two germline ends.

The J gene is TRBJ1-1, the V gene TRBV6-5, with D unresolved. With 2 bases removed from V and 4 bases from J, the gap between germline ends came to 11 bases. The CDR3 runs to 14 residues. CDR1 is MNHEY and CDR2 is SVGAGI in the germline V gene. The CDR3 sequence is CASSYSGVGTEAFF. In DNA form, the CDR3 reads TGTGCCAGCAGTTACAGCGGGGTCGGCACTGAAGCTTTCTTT.

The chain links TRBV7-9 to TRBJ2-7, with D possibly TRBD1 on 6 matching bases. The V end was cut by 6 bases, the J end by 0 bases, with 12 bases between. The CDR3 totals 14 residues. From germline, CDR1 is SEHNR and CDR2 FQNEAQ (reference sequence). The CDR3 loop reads CASRPTGLSYEQYF. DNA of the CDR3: TGTGCCAGCAGACCAACAGGGCTCTCCTACGAGCAGTACTTC.

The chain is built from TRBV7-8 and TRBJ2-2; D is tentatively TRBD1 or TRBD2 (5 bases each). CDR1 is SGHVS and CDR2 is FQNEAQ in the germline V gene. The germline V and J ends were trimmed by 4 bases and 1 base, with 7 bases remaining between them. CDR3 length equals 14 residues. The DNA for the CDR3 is TGTGCCAGCAGCTGGGACGGGAACACCGGGGAGCTGTTTTTT. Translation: CASSWDGNTGELFF.

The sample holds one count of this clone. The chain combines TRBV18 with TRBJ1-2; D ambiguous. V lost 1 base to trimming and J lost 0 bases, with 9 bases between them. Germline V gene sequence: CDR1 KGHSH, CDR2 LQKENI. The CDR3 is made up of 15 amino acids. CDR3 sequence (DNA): TGTGCCAGCTCACCACTGACTGGAGCTAACTATGGCTACACCTTC. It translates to CASSPLTGANYGYTF.

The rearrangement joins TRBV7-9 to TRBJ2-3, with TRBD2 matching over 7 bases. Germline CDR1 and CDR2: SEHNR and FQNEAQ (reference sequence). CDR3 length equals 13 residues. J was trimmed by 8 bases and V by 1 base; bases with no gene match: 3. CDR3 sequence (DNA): TGTGCCAGCAGCTTAGACTCGGGGGGTACGCAGTATTTT. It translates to CASSLDSGGTQYF.

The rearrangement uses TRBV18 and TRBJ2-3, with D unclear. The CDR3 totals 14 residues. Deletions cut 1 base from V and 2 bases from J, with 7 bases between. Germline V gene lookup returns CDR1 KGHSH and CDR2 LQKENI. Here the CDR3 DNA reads TGTGCCAGCTCACCACTAGCAGACACAGATACGCAGTATTTT. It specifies CASSPLADTDTQYF.

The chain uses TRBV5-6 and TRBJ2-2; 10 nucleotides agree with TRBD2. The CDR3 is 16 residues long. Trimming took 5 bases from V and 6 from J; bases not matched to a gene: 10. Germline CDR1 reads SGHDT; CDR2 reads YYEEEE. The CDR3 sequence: CASRSGTSDQAGELFF. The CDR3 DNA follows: TGTGCCAGCAGAAGCGGGACTAGCGATCAGGCCGGGGAGCTGTTTTTT.

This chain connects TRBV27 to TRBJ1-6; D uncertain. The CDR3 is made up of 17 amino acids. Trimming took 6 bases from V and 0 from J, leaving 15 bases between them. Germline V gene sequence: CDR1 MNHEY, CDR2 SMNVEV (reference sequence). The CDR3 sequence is CASRILLGSSYNSPLHF. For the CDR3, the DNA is TGTGCCAGCAGAATCCTTCTAGGAAGCTCCTATAATTCACCCCTCCACTTT.

CDR3 protein: CASSQRAAKVSTGYSNQPQHF. CDR3 bases: TGTGCCAGTAGCCAGAGAGCGGCAAAGGTATCAACGGGATATAGCAATCAGCCCCAGCATTTT. This rearrangement joins TRBV19 to TRBJ1-5; D ambiguous. CDR3 length: 21 amino acids. V shed 6 bases and J shed 0 bases, with 30 bases lying between them. Per germline, CDR1 LNHDA and CDR2 SQIVND (reference sequence).

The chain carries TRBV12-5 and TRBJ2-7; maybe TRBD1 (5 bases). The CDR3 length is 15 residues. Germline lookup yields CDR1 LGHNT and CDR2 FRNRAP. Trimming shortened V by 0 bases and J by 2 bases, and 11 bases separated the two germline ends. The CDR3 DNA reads TGTGCTAGTGGTTTGGTACAGGCTACCACCTACGAGCAGTACTTC. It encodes CASGLVQATTYEQYF.

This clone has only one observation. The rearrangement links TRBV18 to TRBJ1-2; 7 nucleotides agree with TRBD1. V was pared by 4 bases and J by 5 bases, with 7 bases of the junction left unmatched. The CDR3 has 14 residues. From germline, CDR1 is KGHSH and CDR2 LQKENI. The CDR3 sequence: CASSQGARWYGYTF. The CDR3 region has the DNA TGTGCCAGCTCACAGGGGGCCCGGTGGTATGGCTACACCTTC.

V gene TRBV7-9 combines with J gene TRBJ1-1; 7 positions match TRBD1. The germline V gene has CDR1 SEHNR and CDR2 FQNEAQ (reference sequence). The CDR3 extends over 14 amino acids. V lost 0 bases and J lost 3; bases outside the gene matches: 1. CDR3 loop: CASSLADRDTEAFF. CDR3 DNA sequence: TGTGCCAGCAGCTTAGCCGACAGGGACACTGAAGCTTTCTTT.

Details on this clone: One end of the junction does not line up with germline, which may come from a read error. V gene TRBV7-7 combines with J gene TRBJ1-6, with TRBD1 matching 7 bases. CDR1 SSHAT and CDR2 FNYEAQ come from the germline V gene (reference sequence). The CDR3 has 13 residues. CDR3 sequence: CASSLDRESPLHF. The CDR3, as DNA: TGTGCTAGCAGCTTAGACAGGGAATCACCCCTCCACTTT. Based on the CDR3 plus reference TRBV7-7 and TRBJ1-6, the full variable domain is GAGVSQSPRYKVTKRGQDVTLRCDPISSHATLYWYQQALGQGPEFLTYFNYEAQPDKSGLPSDRFSAERPEGSISTLTIQRTEQRDSAMYRCASSLDRESPLHFGNGTRLTVT.

The CDR3 region is CASSQGRGLAGVLGQYF. Written as DNA, the CDR3 is TGTGCCAGCAGCCAAGGGAGGGGACTAGCGGGAGTTTTAGGGCAGTACTTC. The rearrangement links TRBV3-1 (or the pseudogene TRBV3-2) to TRBJ2-7; the match to TRBD2 covers 14 bases. CDR3 length equals 17 residues. Germline CDR1 is LGHDT and CDR2 is YNNKEL (reference sequence). Germline trimming cut 1 base from V and 9 bases from J; bases unmatched to any gene: 11.

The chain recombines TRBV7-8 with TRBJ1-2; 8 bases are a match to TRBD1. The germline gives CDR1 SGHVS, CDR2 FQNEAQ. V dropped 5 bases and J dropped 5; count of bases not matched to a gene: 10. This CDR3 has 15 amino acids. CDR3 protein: CASSKNGQGGYGYTF. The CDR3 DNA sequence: TGTGCCAGCAGCAAAAACGGACAGGGAGGATATGGCTACACCTTC.

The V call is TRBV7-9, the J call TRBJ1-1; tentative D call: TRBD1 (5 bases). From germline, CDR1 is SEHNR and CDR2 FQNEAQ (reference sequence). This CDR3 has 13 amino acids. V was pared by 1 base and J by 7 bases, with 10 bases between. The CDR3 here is CASSLDGGDEAFF. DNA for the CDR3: TGTGCCAGCAGCTTAGATGGGGGGGATGAAGCTTTCTTT.

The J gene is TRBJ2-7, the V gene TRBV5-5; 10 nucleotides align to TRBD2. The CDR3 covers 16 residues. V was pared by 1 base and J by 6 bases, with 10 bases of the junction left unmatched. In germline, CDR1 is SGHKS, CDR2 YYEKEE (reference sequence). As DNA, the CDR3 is TGTGCCAGCAGCTTGTTTCCTAGCGGGAGTCTTACCGAGCAGTACTTC. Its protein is CASSLFPSGSLTEQYF.

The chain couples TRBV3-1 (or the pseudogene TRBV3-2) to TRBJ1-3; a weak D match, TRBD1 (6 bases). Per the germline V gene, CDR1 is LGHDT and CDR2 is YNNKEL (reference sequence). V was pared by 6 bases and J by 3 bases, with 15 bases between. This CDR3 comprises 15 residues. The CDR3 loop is CASSSQGTGGNTIYF. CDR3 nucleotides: TGTGCCAGCAGTTCACAGGGAACTGGTGGAAACACCATATATTTT.

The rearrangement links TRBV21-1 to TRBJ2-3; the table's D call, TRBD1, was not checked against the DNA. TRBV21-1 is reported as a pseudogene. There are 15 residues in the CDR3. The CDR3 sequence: CASSTTGPSTDTQYF. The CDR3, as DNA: TGTGCCAGCAGCACGACAGGACCTAGCACAGATACGCAGTATTTT.

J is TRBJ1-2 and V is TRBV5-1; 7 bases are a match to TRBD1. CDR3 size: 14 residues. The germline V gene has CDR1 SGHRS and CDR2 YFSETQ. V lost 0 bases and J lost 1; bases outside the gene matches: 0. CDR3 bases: TGCGCCAGCAGCTTGGGACAGGGTAACTATGGCTACACCTTC. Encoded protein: CASSLGQGNYGYTF.

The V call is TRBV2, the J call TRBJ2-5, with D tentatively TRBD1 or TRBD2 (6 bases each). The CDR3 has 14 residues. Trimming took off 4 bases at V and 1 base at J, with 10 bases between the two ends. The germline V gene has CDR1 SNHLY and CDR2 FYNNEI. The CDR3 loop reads CASSVGGSQETQYF. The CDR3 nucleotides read TGTGCCAGCAGTGTCGGGGGCTCCCAAGAGACCCAGTACTTC.

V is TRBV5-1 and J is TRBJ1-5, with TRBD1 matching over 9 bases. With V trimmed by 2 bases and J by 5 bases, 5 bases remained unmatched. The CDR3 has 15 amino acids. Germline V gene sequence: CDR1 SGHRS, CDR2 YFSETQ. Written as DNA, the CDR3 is TGCGCCAGCAGCTTAATGGGGGACAGGGATCAGCCCCAGCATTTT. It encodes CASSLMGDRDQPQHF.

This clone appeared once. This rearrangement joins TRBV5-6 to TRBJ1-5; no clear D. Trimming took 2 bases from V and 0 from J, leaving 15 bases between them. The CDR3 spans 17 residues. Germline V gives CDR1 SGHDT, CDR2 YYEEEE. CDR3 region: CASSLKSRTDSNQPQHF. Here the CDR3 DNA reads TGTGCCAGCAGCTTAAAAAGCCGGACGGATAGCAATCAGCCCCAGCATTTT. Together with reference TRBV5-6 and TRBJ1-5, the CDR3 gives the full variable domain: DAGVTQSPTHLIKTRGQQVTLRCSPKSGHDTVSWYQQALGQGPQFIFQYYEEEERQRGNFPDRFSGHQFPNYSSELNVNALLLGDSALYLCASSLKSRTDSNQPQHFGDGTRLSIL.

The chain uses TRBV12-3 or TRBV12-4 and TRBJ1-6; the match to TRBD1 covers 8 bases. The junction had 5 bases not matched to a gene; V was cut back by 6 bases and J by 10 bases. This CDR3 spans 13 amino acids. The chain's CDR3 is CASRGQGSSPLHF. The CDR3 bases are TGTGCCAGCAGAGGACAGGGTAGCTCACCCCTCCACTTT.

CDR3 in DNA: TGTGCCAGCAGTTACGGGGAAAATGAAAAACTGTTTTTT. Its translation is CASSYGENEKLFF. The V call is TRBV6-2 or TRBV6-3, the J call TRBJ1-4; no firm D call. In germline, CDR1 is MNHEY, CDR2 SVGEGT. V was clipped by 2 bases and J by 5 bases, with 6 bases between them. The CDR3 length is 13 residues.

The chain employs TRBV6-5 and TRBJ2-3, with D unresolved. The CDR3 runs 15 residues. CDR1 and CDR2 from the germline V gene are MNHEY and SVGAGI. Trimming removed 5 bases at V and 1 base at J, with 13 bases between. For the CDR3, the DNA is TGTGCCAGCAGTCCATTCGGGCCTCGCACAGATACGCAGTATTTT. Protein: CASSPFGPRTDTQYF.

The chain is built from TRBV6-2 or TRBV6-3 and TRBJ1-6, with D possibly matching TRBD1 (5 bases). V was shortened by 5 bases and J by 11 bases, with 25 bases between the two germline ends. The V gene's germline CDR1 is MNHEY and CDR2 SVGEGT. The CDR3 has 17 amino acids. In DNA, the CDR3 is TGTGCCAGCAGTCCCCTGCCGTTTTCCAGGCTACAGGCACCCCTCCACTTT. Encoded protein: CASSPLPFSRLQAPLHF.

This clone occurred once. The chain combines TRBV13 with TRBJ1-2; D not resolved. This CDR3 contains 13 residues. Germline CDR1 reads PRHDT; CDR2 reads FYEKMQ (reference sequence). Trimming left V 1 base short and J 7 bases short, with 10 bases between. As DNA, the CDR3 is TGTGCCAGCAGCTTAGTCGGGGATTTTGGCTACACCTTC. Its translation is CASSLVGDFGYTF. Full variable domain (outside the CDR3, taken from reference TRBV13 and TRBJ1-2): AAGVIQSPRHLIKEKRETATLKCYPIPRHDTVYWYQQGPGQDPQFLISFYEKMQSDKGSIPDRFSAQQFSDYHSELNMSSLELGDSALYFCASSLVGDFGYTFGSGTRLTVV.